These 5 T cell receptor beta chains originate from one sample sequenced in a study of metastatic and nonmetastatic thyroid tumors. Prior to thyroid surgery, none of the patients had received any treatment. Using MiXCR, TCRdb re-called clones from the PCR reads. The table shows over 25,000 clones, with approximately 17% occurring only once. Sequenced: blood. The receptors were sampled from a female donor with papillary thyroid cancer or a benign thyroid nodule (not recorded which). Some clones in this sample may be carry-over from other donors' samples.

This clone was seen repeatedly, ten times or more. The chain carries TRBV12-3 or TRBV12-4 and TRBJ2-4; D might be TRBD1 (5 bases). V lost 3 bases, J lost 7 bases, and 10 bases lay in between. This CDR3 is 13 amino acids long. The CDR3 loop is CASSFQGSNIQYF. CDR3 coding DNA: TGTGCCAGCAGTTTTCAGGGTTCCAACATTCAGTACTTC.

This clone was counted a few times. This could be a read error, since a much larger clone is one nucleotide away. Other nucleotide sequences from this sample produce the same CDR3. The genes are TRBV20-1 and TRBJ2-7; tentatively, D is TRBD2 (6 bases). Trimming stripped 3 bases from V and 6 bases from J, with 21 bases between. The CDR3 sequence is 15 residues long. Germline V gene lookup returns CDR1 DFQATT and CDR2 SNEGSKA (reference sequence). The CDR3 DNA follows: TGCAGTGCTAGCCCTTTCCGGGAGCCCCCCTTCGAGCAGTACTTC. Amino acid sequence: CSASPFREPPFEQYF.

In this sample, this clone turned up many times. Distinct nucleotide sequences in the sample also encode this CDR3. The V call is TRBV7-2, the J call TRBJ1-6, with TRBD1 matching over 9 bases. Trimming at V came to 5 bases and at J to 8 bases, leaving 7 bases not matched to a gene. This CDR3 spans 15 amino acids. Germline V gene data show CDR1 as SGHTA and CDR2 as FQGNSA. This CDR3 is CASSRTGGKDSPLHF. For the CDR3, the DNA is TGTGCCAGCAGCCGCACAGGGGGCAAGGATTCACCCCTCCACTTT.

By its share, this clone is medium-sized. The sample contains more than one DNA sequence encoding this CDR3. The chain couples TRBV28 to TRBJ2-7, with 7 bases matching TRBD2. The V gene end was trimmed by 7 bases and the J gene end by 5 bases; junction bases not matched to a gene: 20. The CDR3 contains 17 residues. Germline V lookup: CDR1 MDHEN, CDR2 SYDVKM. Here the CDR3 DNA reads TGTGCCAGCACCCTTCGGGCTAGCGGACCCTCACGCCACGAGCAGTACTTC. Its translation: CASTLRASGPSRHEQYF.

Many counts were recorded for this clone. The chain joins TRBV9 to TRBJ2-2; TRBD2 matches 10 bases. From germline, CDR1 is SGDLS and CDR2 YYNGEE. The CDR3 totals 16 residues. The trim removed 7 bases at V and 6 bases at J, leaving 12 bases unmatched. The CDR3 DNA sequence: TGTGCCAGCGGCCGTAGAGCGGGAGGGCCATCCGGGGAGCTGTTTTTT. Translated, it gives CASGRRAGGPSGELFF. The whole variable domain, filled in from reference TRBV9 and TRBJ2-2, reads DSGVTQTPKHLITATGQRVTLRCSPRSGDLSVYWYQQSLDQGLQFLIQYYNGEERAKGNILERFSAQQFPDLHSELNLSSLELGDSALYFCASGRRAGGPSGELFFGEGSRLTVL.